In this sample, the clone carrying this TCR beta chain turned up many times. The antigen remains unidentified. MiXCR was run by TCRdb on the reads, yielding one entry per CDR3 protein. The table records almost 300,000 distinct CDR3 sequences, roughly a tenth of them present only once. The data were taken from a study of T cell repertoires in cytomegalovirus infection. Trimming removed 2 bases from V and 3 bases from J, with 12 bases in between. The CDR3 is made up of 15 amino acids. Per the germline V gene, CDR1 is SGHRS and CDR2 is YFSETQ. The study's findings and limits: Within the response measured ex vivo, HLA-C-restricted CMV-specific TCR beta clonotypes were dominant. Individuals carrying CMV plus the relevant HLA were identified by cumulative frequency of public TCR beta families.

This sequence was found in a human donor in good health (CMV status not recorded). Some clones in this sample may be carry-over from other donors' samples. The specimen sequenced was PBMCs. This chain links TRBV5-1 with TRBJ1-5, with D tentatively TRBD1 (6 bases). The CDR3 loop reads CASSFTGGDNQPQHF. CDR3 DNA sequence: TGCGCCAGCAGCTTCACGGGGGGCGACAATCAGCCCCAGCATTTT.